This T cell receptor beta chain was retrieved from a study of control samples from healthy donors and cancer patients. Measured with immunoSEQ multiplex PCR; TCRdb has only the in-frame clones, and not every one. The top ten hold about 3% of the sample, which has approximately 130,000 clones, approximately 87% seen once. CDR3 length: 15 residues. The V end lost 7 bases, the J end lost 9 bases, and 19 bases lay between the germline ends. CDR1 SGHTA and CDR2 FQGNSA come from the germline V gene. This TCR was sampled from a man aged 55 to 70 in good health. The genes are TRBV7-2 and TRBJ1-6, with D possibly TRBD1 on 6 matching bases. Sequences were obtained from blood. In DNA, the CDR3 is TGTGCCAGCACCCCATGGGAGGGGGTGGGTTCACCCCTCCACTTT. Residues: CASTPWEGVGSPLHF.